This T cell receptor (beta chain) is drawn from a study of blood T cells in healthy people across ages. In the study overall: The template switching approach captured approximately one barcoded beta molecule for every two T cells. Study-level findings and limits: Among T cells, TCR beta diversity per million cells dropped roughly linearly as age rose.

It was with a sample-barcoded 5' primer and a J-beta primer mix that a second PCR of about 6 to 11 cycles was run. TCRdb passed the 5' RACE reads through MiXCR, listing each CDR3 protein once. The data contain more than 900,000 distinct CDR3 sequences, 25% to 30% of them singletons. On this clonotype itself: Its antigen is undetermined.

Each donor's blood draw was approximately 10 milliliters of peripheral blood. The CDR3 is 14 residues long. Germline loops: CDR1 DFQATT, CDR2 SNEGSKA (reference sequence). J was trimmed by 5 bases and V by 6 bases; bases with no gene match: 13. Another study also made use of these data, one on T cells of mothers and their children. Per that study: Per mother, over 9 million TCR beta CDR3 reads were obtained; per child, a few million.

The TCR originated in a woman aged 40-49 years in good health. The sequenced sample consisted of blood. V and J are TRBV20-1 and TRBJ2-7; 7 bases match TRBD1. The CDR3: CSAPPRTGYNEQYF. In nucleotides, the CDR3 is TGCAGTGCCCCCCCCAGGACAGGTTACAACGAGCAGTACTTC.